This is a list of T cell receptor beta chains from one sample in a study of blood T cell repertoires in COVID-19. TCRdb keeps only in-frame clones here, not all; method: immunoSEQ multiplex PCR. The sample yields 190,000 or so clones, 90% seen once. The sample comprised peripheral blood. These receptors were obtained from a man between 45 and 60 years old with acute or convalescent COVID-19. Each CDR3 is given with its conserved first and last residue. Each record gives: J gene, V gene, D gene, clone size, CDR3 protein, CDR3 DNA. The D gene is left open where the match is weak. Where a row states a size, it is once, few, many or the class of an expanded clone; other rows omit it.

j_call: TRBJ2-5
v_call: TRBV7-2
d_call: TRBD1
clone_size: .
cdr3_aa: CASSTRTGEETQYF
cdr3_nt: TGTGCCAGCAGCACCAGGACAGGGGAAGAGACCCAGTACTTC

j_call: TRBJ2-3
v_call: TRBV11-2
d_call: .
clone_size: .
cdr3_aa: CASSPGYGSDTQYF
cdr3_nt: TGTGCCAGCAGCCCCGGGTATGGATCAGATACGCAGTATTTT

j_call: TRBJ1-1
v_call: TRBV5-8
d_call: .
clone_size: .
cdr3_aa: CASGTPGRMNTEAFF
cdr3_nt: TGTGCCAGCGGAACCCCGGGTAGGATGAACACTGAAGCTTTCTTT

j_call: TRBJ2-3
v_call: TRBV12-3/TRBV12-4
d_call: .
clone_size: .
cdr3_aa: CASSSSTDTQYF
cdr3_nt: TGTGCCAGCAGTTCAAGCACAGATACGCAGTATTTT

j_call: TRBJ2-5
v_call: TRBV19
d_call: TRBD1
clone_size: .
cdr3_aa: CASSKGQTYQETQYF
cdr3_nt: TGTGCCAGTAGCAAGGGACAGACGTACCAAGAGACCCAGTACTTC

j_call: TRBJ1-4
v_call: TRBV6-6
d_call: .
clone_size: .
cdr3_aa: CASSYKGQTEKLFF
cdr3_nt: TGTGCCAGCAGTTACAAGGGGCAGACTGAAAAACTGTTTTTT

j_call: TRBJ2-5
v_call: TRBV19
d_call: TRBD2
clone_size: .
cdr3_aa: CASSIGTSGRGQETQYF
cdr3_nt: TGTGCCAGTAGTATTGGGACTAGCGGGAGGGGACAAGAGACCCAGTACTTC

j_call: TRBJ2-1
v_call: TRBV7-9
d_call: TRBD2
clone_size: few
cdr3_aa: CASSFGTSVYNEQFF
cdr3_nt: TGTGCCAGCAGCTTTGGGACTAGCGTCTACAATGAGCAGTTCTTC

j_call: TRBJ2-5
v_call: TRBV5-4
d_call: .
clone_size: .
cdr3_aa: CASSFNGETQYF
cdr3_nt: TGTGCCAGCAGCTTTAACGGAGAGACCCAGTACTTC

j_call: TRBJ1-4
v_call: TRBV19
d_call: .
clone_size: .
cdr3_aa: CASSRALTNEKLFF
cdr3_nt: TGTGCCAGTAGTAGGGCCTTGACTAATGAAAAACTGTTTTTT

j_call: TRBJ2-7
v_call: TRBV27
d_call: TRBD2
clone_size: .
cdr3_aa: CASSFLGGTSGSYEQYF
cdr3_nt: TGTGCCAGCAGTTTCCTCGGAGGGACTAGCGGGAGTTACGAGCAGTACTTC

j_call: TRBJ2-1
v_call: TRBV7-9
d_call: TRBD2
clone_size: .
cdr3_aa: CASSPRTSSFNEQFF
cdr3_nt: TGTGCCAGCAGCCCTCGGACTAGTAGCTTCAATGAGCAGTTCTTC

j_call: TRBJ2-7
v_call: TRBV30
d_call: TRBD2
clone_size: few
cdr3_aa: CAWSVAAGGFYEQYF
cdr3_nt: TGTGCCTGGAGTGTAGCAGCGGGAGGGTTCTACGAGCAGTACTTC

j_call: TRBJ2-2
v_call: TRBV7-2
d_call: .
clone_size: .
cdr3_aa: CASSLEGGVHPGELFF
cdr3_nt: TGTGCCAGCAGCTTAGAGGGGGGGGTACACCCCGGGGAGCTGTTTTTT

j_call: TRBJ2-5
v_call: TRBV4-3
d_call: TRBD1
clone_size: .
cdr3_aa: CASSQADRVETQYF
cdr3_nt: TGCGCCAGCAGCCAAGCAGACAGGGTAGAGACCCAGTACTTC

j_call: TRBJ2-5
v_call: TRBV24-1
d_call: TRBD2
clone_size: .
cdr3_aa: CATSDNPFGTSGRETQYF
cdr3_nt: TGTGCCACCAGTGACAACCCCTTCGGGACTAGCGGGAGAGAGACCCAGTACTTC